These 11 T cell receptor beta chains were all obtained from the same sample, sequenced in a study of shared clonotypes between healthy human individuals. The assay was immunoSEQ multiplex PCR, and TCRdb's table has in-frame clones only and misses some. Found here are 550,000 to 750,000 clones, over 95% of them singletons; the top ten hold about 0.11%. Naive-designated CD8 cells lacked CD45RO, were positively enriched for CCR7, and omitted terminally differentiated effector memory CD45RA+ cells. Specimen: naive CD8+ T cells sorted from blood. The receptor source for this set is a woman younger than 45 in good health.

This sequence joins TRBV9 and TRBJ2-7; D unclear. Trimming cost V 4 bases and J 5 bases, with 10 bases left between them. In germline, CDR1 is SGDLS, CDR2 YYNGEE. The CDR3 consists of 12 residues. CDR3 protein: CASSKTINEQYF. CDR3 DNA sequence: TGTGCCAGCAGCAAAACAATTAACGAGCAGTACTTC.

This chain connects TRBV5-6 to TRBJ2-7, with 9 bases fitting TRBD2. The CDR3 length is 14 residues. Germline trimming cut 2 bases from V and 4 bases from J; bases unmatched to any gene: 4. CDR1 SGHDT and CDR2 YYEEEE come from the germline V gene. The CDR3 DNA reads as TGTGCCAGCAGCTTAGCGGGAGGCACGTACGAGCAGTACTTC. The encoded protein is CASSLAGGTYEQYF. The entire variable domain, with the rest obtained from reference TRBV5-6 and TRBJ2-7, is as follows: DAGVTQSPTHLIKTRGQQVTLRCSPKSGHDTVSWYQQALGQGPQFIFQYYEEEERQRGNFPDRFSGHQFPNYSSELNVNALLLGDSALYLCASSLAGGTYEQYFGPGTRLTVT.

The V and J genes are TRBV13 and TRBJ2-3; D is unresolved. Trimming took off 5 bases at V and 2 bases at J, with 11 bases between the two ends. This CDR3 is 14 amino acids long. Germline V gene lookup returns CDR1 PRHDT and CDR2 FYEKMQ (reference sequence). This CDR3 is CASSPQISTDTQYF. In DNA form, the CDR3 reads TGTGCCAGCAGCCCTCAGATCTCCACAGATACGCAGTATTTT.

V gene TRBV28 combines with J gene TRBJ1-1; D is unresolved. Deletions cut 7 bases from V and 0 bases from J, with 9 bases between. The germline V gene encodes CDR1 MDHEN and CDR2 SYDVKM. CDR3 size: 13 residues. The CDR3 is CASTPVMNTEAFF. The CDR3 DNA reads TGTGCCAGCACCCCCGTAATGAACACTGAAGCTTTCTTT.

This CDR3 reads CASSYYRAVVAYEQYF. DNA of the CDR3: TGTGCCAGCAGTTACTACAGGGCCGTCGTTGCCTACGAGCAGTACTTC. The V gene is TRBV5-4, the J gene TRBJ2-7; maybe TRBD1 (6 bases). This CDR3 is built from 16 residues. V shed 5 bases and J shed 2 bases, with 20 bases lying between them. The germline V gene encodes CDR1 SGHNT and CDR2 YYREEE (reference sequence).

This clone was found once. This chain links TRBV29-1 with TRBJ1-3; D possibly corresponds to TRBD1 (5 bases). Germline CDR1 reads SQVTM; CDR2 reads ANQGSEA. The V end was cut by 7 bases, the J end by 0 bases, with 28 bases between. This CDR3 is 19 amino acids long. CDR3 residues: CSAPALSSEGLFSGNTIYF. The CDR3 DNA reads TGCAGCGCCCCGGCCCTTTCTTCCGAGGGGCTATTCTCTGGAAACACCATATATTTT.

The chain employs TRBV14 and TRBJ2-2; 7 nucleotides align to TRBD2. This CDR3 is built from 17 residues. The junction had 9 bases not matched to a gene; V was cut back by 1 base and J by 4 bases. CDR1 and CDR2 from the germline V gene are SGHDN and FVKESK. The CDR3 coding sequence is TGTGCCAGCAGCCAAGGTGTTGGCGGGAGTGGCACCGGGGAGCTGTTTTTT. Its protein is CASSQGVGGSGTGELFF. Looking up the rest from reference TRBV14 and TRBJ2-2 gives the full variable domain: EAGVTQFPSHSVIEKGQTVTLRCDPISGHDNLYWYRRVMGKEIKFLLHFVKESKQDESGMPNNRFLAERTGGTYSTLKVQPAELEDSGVYFCASSQGVGGSGTGELFFGEGSRLTVL.

V is TRBV5-6 and J is TRBJ2-1, with no clear D. CDR3 length: 12 amino acids. V was trimmed by 2 bases and J by 9 bases, leaving 9 bases between them. Per the germline V gene, CDR1 is SGHDT and CDR2 is YYEEEE. This chain's CDR3 is CASSFTATEQFF. The CDR3 DNA follows: TGTGCCAGCAGCTTTACCGCAACTGAGCAGTTCTTC.

The chain employs TRBV9 and TRBJ2-2, with 10 bases aligning to TRBD2. After removal of 7 bases from V and 6 bases from J, the junction contained 9 bases not matched to a gene. CDR1 SGDLS and CDR2 YYNGEE come from the germline V gene. The CDR3 covers 15 residues. CDR3 sequence: CASSPAGGRAGELFF. CDR3 nucleotide sequence: TGTGCCAGCTCCCCAGCGGGGGGGCGCGCCGGGGAGCTGTTTTTT.

The J gene is TRBJ2-7, the V gene TRBV11-2, with D unclear. Trimming pared 1 base from V and 2 bases from J, leaving 3 bases between. The germline V gene encodes CDR1 SGHAT and CDR2 FQNNGV. This CDR3 spans 12 amino acids. For the CDR3, the DNA is TGTGCCAGCAGCTTAGTCACCTACGAGCAGTACTTC. This gives the protein CASSLVTYEQYF. The complete variable domain, with remaining parts taken from reference TRBV11-2 and TRBJ2-7, reads EAGVAQSPRYKIIEKRQSVAFWCNPISGHATLYWYQQILGQGPKLLIQFQNNGVVDDSQLPKDRFSAERLKGVDSTLKIQPAKLEDSAVYLCASSLVTYEQYFGPGTRLTVT.

The chain recombines TRBV2 with TRBJ2-3; no firm D call. The CDR3 length is 14 residues. The germline gives CDR1 SNHLY, CDR2 FYNNEI. Between the trimmed V and J ends, which lost 5 bases and 2 bases, there was a span of 11 bases. CDR3 in DNA: TGTGCCAGCAGTCCGAATATCCTCACAGATACGCAGTATTTT. Its protein product is CASSPNILTDTQYF.